The 32 T cell receptor beta chains below all came from one sample that was sequenced in a study of blood T cells in healthy people across ages (dated by TCRdb to between 2015 and 2017). Library preparation employed 5' RACE. These reads were obtained on an Illumina HiSeq 2500. A second PCR of roughly 6 to 11 cycles was run with a J-beta primer mix and a sample-barcoded 5' primer. The public reads were reanalyzed by TCRdb: fastp trimming at Q25, MiXCR alignment, in-frame beta chains only. Rows merge per CDR3 protein into single entries with the most common DNA and genes. The sample profile shows nearly 1 million distinct CDR3 sequences; roughly half of them were found once. The top ten clonotypes cover about a fifth of the sample. Sequencing was done on a sample of blood. The receptors shown here come from a woman aged 55-69 years in good health.

This clonotype was counted between two and nine times. CDR3 loop: CASSQMREGVNEQFF. The CDR3 nucleotides read TGTGCCAGCAGCCAAATGAGGGAGGGGGTCAATGAGCAGTTCTTC. J is TRBJ2-1 and V is TRBV7-2; TRBD2 is a possible D gene (7 bases). Looked up from germline, CDR1 is SGHTA and CDR2 is FQGNSA. The V gene lost 5 bases and the J gene lost 6 bases, with 17 bases spanning the gap. This CDR3 comprises 15 residues.

CDR3 sequence: CASSQDWVGISPGDLDTQYF. CDR3 bases: TGCGCCAGCAGCCAAGATTGGGTCGGGATCAGTCCCGGTGATTTGGATACGCAGTATTTT. V gene TRBV4-3 combines with J gene TRBJ2-3, with D possibly being TRBD2 (5 bases). CDR3 length: 20 residues. Germline V gene lookup returns CDR1 LGHNA and CDR2 YSLEER. Trimming took 0 bases from V and 6 from J, leaving 28 bases between them.

The sample holds one count of this clonotype. The chain has TRBV7-9 and TRBJ2-1; 7 bases are a match to TRBD1. Near its end, the DNA agrees better with TRBJ2-7, so the J call may be wrong. Germline CDR1 is SEHNR and CDR2 is FQNEAQ (reference sequence). The CDR3 is 20 residues long. The CDR3 sequence: CASSSTRTGWSGSSYNEQYF. The CDR3 nucleotides are TGTGCCAGCAGCTCTACCCGGACAGGATGGTCGGGCAGCTCCTACAATGAGCAGTACTTC.

This clonotype was detected only a few times. The genes are TRBV7-9 and TRBJ2-1; D may be TRBD2 (6 bases). V lost 0 bases and J lost 7, with 13 bases in between. Germline CDR1 SEHNR, CDR2 FQNEAQ (reference sequence). This CDR3 is built from 15 residues. CDR3 amino acids: CASSLAEGGLNEQFF. The CDR3 coding sequence is TGTGCCAGCAGCTTAGCAGAGGGAGGTTTGAATGAGCAGTTCTTC.

The rearrangement links TRBV2 to TRBJ2-7, with D tentatively TRBD2 (5 bases). This CDR3 has 13 amino acids. Germline loops: CDR1 SNHLY, CDR2 FYNNEI. V lost 7 bases and J lost 2, with 12 bases in between. CDR3 amino acids: CASISDGTYEQYF. The CDR3 DNA sequence: TGTGCCAGCATATCGGACGGGACCTACGAGCAGTACTTC.

The chain recombines TRBV6-5 with TRBJ2-4; 8 positions match TRBD2. Germline V lookup: CDR1 MNHEY, CDR2 SVGAGI. The V and J ends lost 0 bases and 8 bases, in that order; junction bases with no gene match: 9. The CDR3 is made up of 16 amino acids. The CDR3 sequence: CASSYSPSGSPHIQYF. The CDR3 coding sequence is TGTGCCAGCAGTTACTCGCCTAGCGGGTCCCCGCACATTCAGTACTTC.

V is TRBV28 and J is TRBJ2-3; no clear D gene. The V and J ends lost 8 bases and 0 bases respectively, with 9 bases between them. CDR1 and CDR2 from the germline V gene are MDHEN and SYDVKM. The CDR3 length is 13 residues. This CDR3 reads CASGVVSTDTQYF. The CDR3 nucleotides read TGTGCCAGCGGGGTGGTGAGCACAGATACGCAGTATTTT.

A few counts support this clonotype. V is TRBV25-1 and J is TRBJ2-5, with 8 bases that match TRBD2. The V and J ends lost 8 bases and 1 base, in that order; junction bases with no gene match: 6. This CDR3 contains 14 residues. Germline V lookup: CDR1 MGHDK, CDR2 SYGVNS. CDR3 coding DNA: TGTGCCAGCGGCGTAGCGGGACCCCAAGAGACCCAGTACTTC. This codes for CASGVAGPQETQYF.

The gene calls are TRBV5-6 and TRBJ2-4, with D tentatively TRBD2 (5 bases). CDR1 and CDR2 (germline): SGHDT, YYEEEE. The CDR3 is made up of 16 amino acids. Trimming removed 6 bases from V and 0 bases from J, with 16 bases in between. DNA of the CDR3: TGTGCCAGCACTAAGCAGCAGGCGGGAGCCAAAAACATTCAGTACTTC. It specifies CASTKQQAGAKNIQYF.

This chain connects TRBV4-1 to TRBJ2-5; D is perhaps TRBD1 (7 bases). The CDR3 sequence is 14 residues long. Looked up from germline, CDR1 is MGHRA and CDR2 is YSYEKL. The ends were cut back, 0 bases at V and 9 bases at J, with 14 bases in the middle. The CDR3 bases are TGCGCCAGCAGCCAAGAACTAGCCAGGGGGGCCCAGTACTTC. The encoded protein is CASSQELARGAQYF.

This clonotype was seen a few times. The chain has TRBV7-2 and TRBJ2-1; possibly TRBD1 for D (5 bases). The CDR3 has 14 amino acids. With 6 bases removed from V and 4 bases from J, the gap between germline ends came to 13 bases. Germline CDR1 SGHTA, CDR2 FQGNSA. The CDR3 reads CASSPPGLYNEQFF. CDR3 in DNA: TGTGCCAGCAGTCCCCCAGGGTTGTACAATGAGCAGTTCTTC.

The V gene is TRBV18, the J gene TRBJ2-1; D call uncertain. This CDR3 spans 13 amino acids. V was cut by 6 bases and J by 2 bases, with 8 bases left in between. In germline, CDR1 is KGHSH, CDR2 LQKENI. The CDR3 coding sequence is TGTGCCAGCTCCGAAGTCGCCTACAATGAGCAGTTCTTC. This sequence encodes CASSEVAYNEQFF.

In this sample, this clonotype turned up a few times. CDR3 DNA: TGTGCCATCAGTGAGACCGGGACTAGCGGATCAGATACGCAGTATTTT. Its translation: CAISETGTSGSDTQYF. J is TRBJ2-3 and V is TRBV10-3; 11 bases fit TRBD2. The CDR3 runs to 16 residues. The V and J ends lost 2 bases and 4 bases, in that order; junction bases with no gene match: 5. The germline gives CDR1 ENHRY, CDR2 SYGVKD.

The V and J genes are TRBV5-1 and TRBJ1-1; 7 nucleotides match TRBD1. This CDR3 has 16 amino acids. Trimming at V came to 4 bases and at J to 0 bases, leaving 9 bases not matched to a gene. In germline, CDR1 is SGHRS, CDR2 YFSETQ. CDR3 nucleotide sequence: TGCGCCAGCAGCCTCTCCCCCGACAGGGTGAACACTGAAGCTTTCTTT. Translated: CASSLSPDRVNTEAFF. Full variable domain (remainder filled in from reference TRBV5-1 and TRBJ1-1): KAGVTQTPRYLIKTRGQQVTLSCSPISGHRSVSWYQQTPGQGLQFLFEYFSETQRNKGNFPGRFSGRQFSNSRSEMNVSTLELGDSALYLCASSLSPDRVNTEAFFGQGTRLTVV.

The V call is TRBV27, the J call TRBJ2-1; possibly TRBD1 or TRBD2 for D (5 bases each). The CDR3 consists of 15 residues. Deletions cut 6 bases from V and 4 bases from J, with 16 bases between. Germline CDR1 and CDR2: MNHEY and SMNVEV (reference sequence). The CDR3 spells CASRKTGTGYNEQFF. Here the CDR3 DNA reads TGTGCCAGCAGGAAAACCGGGACGGGGTACAATGAGCAGTTCTTC.

The chain joins TRBV28 to TRBJ2-1; 11 nucleotides agree with TRBD2. CDR1 and CDR2 (germline): MDHEN, SYDVKM. Trimming at V came to 6 bases and at J to 6 bases, leaving 7 bases not matched to a gene. This CDR3 has 15 residues. CDR3 in DNA: TGTGCCAGCAGGCAAACTAGCGGGAGAATCAATGAGCAGTTCTTC. Its protein product is CASRQTSGRINEQFF.

Points on this clonotype: At one of its ends the junction is not consistent with the germline gene, which may arise from a read error. The chain joins TRBV12-3 or TRBV12-4 to TRBJ1-4; weak D call: TRBD1 (5 bases). The CDR3 spans 18 residues. CDR3 residues: CASSWSLRDHATNEELFF. The CDR3 DNA sequence: TGTGCCAGCAGTTGGTCCCTCAGGGACCATGCAACTAATGAAGAACTGTTTTTT.

This clonotype was detected once. The chain carries TRBV12-3 or TRBV12-4 and TRBJ2-4, with D tentatively TRBD2 (7 bases). With the DNA end fitting TRBJ2-5 better, the J assignment may be wrong. This CDR3 is 15 amino acids long. The CDR3 nucleotides are TGTGCCAGCCTTGCTGGGGGGGGGCCCGGAGAGACCCAGTACTTC. This sequence encodes CASLAGGGPGETQYF.

This clonotype has just a few counts. The CDR3 DNA follows: TGTGCCAGCAGCCAAGTCCCTGGGGGCTACGAGCAGTACTTC. This translates into CASSQVPGGYEQYF. The chain carries TRBV3-1 and TRBJ2-7; either TRBD1 or TRBD2 may fit D (5 bases each). Per germline, CDR1 LGHDT and CDR2 YNNKEL (reference sequence). Trimming left V 1 base short and J 3 bases short, with 10 bases between. The CDR3 sequence is 14 residues long.

This sequence joins TRBV15 and TRBJ1-1; D not resolved. This CDR3 is built from 13 residues. Trimming pared 0 bases from V and 3 bases from J, leaving 5 bases between. From germline, CDR1 is LNHNV and CDR2 YYDKDF (reference sequence). DNA for the CDR3: TGTGCCACCAGCAGAGATCAGGACACTGAAGCTTTCTTT. It codes for CATSRDQDTEAFF.

The chain is built from TRBV10-2 and TRBJ2-7; the D is unclear. The V end lost 6 bases, the J end lost 0 bases, and 15 bases lay between the germline ends. The CDR3 loop spans 15 amino acids. Germline V CDR1 and CDR2: WSHSY, SAAADI. The CDR3 region is CASSPFLESSYEQYF. In nucleotides, the CDR3 is TGCGCCAGCAGCCCCTTCCTCGAGAGCTCCTACGAGCAGTACTTC.

The genes are TRBV4-2 and TRBJ2-4, with TRBD2 matching 9 bases. The DNA end lines up better with TRBJ2-7; the J call may be wrong. The CDR3 totals 15 residues. Looked up from germline, CDR1 is LGHNA and CDR2 is YNFKEQ. The DNA for the CDR3 is TGTGCCAGCAGCCAAGCCGGGGCGGGAGGGGACGAGCAGTACTTC. Translation: CASSQAGAGGDEQYF.

The genes are TRBV20-1 and TRBJ2-1; the D gene is possibly TRBD2 (5 bases). V was shortened by 3 bases and J by 4 bases, with 13 bases between the two germline ends. This CDR3 region has 14 residues. CDR1 and CDR2 from the germline V gene are DFQATT and SNEGSKA (reference sequence). CDR3 protein: CSASSARGYNEQFF. In nucleotides, the CDR3 is TGCAGTGCTAGTTCCGCTCGGGGTTACAATGAGCAGTTCTTC.

A word on this clonotype: Given a much more abundant clone one base away, this may be a read error. This sequence joins TRBV5-1 and TRBJ1-2, with a weak D call TRBD1 (5 bases). Germline loops: CDR1 SGHRS, CDR2 YFSETQ. The CDR3 runs 12 residues. The CDR3 reads CASTDSGYGHTF. In DNA form, the CDR3 reads TGCGCCAGCACCGACTCAGGGTATGGCCACACCTTC. Looking up the rest from reference TRBV5-1 and TRBJ1-2 gives the full variable domain: KAGVTQTPRYLIKTRGQQVTLSCSPISGHRSVSWYQQTPGQGLQFLFEYFSETQRNKGNFPGRFSGRQFSNSRSEMNVSTLELGDSALYLCASTDSGYGHTFGSGTRLTVV.

This rearrangement joins TRBV20-1 to TRBJ1-4, with D maybe TRBD1 (5 bases). Germline values: CDR1 DFQATT, CDR2 SNEGSKA (reference sequence). The CDR3 loop spans 15 amino acids. V shed 6 bases and J shed 4 bases, with 18 bases lying between them. The CDR3 DNA sequence: TGCAGTGCATCGCCGACGGCAGGGCTTAATGAAAAACTGTTTTTT. Translated, it gives CSASPTAGLNEKLFF.

This rearrangement joins TRBV24-1 to TRBJ2-1; D might be TRBD1 or TRBD2, each matching 5 bases. CDR1 KGHDR and CDR2 SFDVKD come from the germline V gene. This CDR3 spans 13 amino acids. V lost 1 base and J lost 13, with 13 bases in between. The CDR3 DNA reads as TGTGCCACCAGTGATTTTAGAACAGGAGGCCAGTTCTTC. Residues: CATSDFRTGGQFF.

The J gene is TRBJ2-7, the V gene TRBV5-5; either TRBD1 or TRBD2 may supply D (5 bases each). CDR3 length: 14 residues. Between the trimmed V and J ends, which lost 2 bases and 0 bases, there was a span of 9 bases. The germline CDR1 and CDR2 sequences are SGHKS and YYEKEE (reference sequence). CDR3 in DNA: TGTGCCAGCAGCTTTTTGGGGACCTCCTACGAGCAGTACTTC. Encoded protein: CASSFLGTSYEQYF.

The V call is TRBV7-9, the J call TRBJ2-1, with 14 bases lining up with TRBD2. There are 16 residues in the CDR3. V shed 5 bases and J 6 bases; nucleotides not matched to a gene: 6. Germline V gives CDR1 SEHNR, CDR2 FQNEAQ (reference sequence). CDR3 protein: CASSPTGTSGSNEQFF. The DNA of the CDR3 is TGTGCCAGCAGCCCCACCGGGACTAGCGGGAGCAATGAGCAGTTCTTC.

The J gene is TRBJ2-5, the V gene TRBV20-1; 8 bases line up with TRBD2. The CDR3 loop spans 15 amino acids. CDR1 and CDR2 from the germline V gene are DFQATT and SNEGSKA (reference sequence). V gave up 3 bases and J gave up 4 bases; unmatched junction bases: 10. CDR3 nucleotides: TGCAGTGCTAGTTTGAGCGGGAGCGCTGGAGAGACCCAGTACTTC. Protein: CSASLSGSAGETQYF.

V usage is TRBV20-1 and J usage is TRBJ2-4, with 10 bases matching TRBD2. With 1 base clipped from V and 15 bases from J, the junction kept 15 bases outside the gene matches. The CDR3 runs 15 residues. From germline, CDR1 is DFQATT and CDR2 SNEGSKA (reference sequence). Here the CDR3 reads CSARVAGGLSYERYF. In DNA, the CDR3 is TGCAGTGCTAGAGTAGCGGGAGGCCTCTCCTACGAGCGGTACTTC.

The chain employs TRBV28 and TRBJ2-7; 8 bases agree with TRBD1. Germline V gene sequence: CDR1 MDHEN, CDR2 SYDVKM. The CDR3 loop spans 14 amino acids. V was pared by 5 bases and J by 2 bases, with 5 bases of the junction left unmatched. As DNA, the CDR3 is TGTGCCAGCAGTATCAGGACAGGGCCCTACGAGCAGTACTTC. Translating it yields CASSIRTGPYEQYF.

V and J are TRBV12-5 and TRBJ2-2; D not resolved. The CDR3 runs to 17 residues. Germline lookup yields CDR1 LGHNT and CDR2 FRNRAP. V shed 6 bases and J shed 2 bases, with 19 bases lying between them. The CDR3 region is CASGLTIRTDNTGELFF. CDR3 bases: TGTGCTAGTGGACTCACAATCCGGACGGACAACACCGGGGAGCTGTTTTTT.